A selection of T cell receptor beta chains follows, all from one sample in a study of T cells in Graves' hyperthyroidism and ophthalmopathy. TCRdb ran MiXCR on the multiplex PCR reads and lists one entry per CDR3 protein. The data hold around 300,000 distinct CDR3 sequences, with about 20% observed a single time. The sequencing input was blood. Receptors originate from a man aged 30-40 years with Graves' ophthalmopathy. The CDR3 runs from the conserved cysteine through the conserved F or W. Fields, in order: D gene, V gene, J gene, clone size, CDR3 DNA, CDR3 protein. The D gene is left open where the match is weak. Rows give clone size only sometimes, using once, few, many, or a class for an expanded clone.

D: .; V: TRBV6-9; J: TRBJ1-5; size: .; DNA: TGTGCCAGCAGTTACCCAGGGAGTCAGCCCCAGCATTTT; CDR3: CASSYPGSQPQHF
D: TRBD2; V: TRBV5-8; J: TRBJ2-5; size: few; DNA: TGTGCCAGCAGCCTGGAACTTGGGACTAGCGGGAGTGGAGAGACCCAGTACTTC; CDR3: CASSLELGTSGSGETQYF
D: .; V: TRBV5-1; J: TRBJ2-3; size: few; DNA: TGCGCCAGCAGCTCCGACAGCGTCTATCTAGATACGCAGTATTTT; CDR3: CASSSDSVYLDTQYF
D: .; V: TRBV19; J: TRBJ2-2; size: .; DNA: TGTGCCAGTAGTACGGGCCTAGCGAGGGAGCTGTTTTTT; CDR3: CASSTGLARELFF
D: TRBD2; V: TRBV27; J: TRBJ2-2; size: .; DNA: TGTGCCAGCAGTCCCACTCGGGGGCGGGAGGGATTCGGGGAGCTGTTTTTT; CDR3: CASSPTRGREGFGELFF
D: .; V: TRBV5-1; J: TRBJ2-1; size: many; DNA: TGCGCCAGCAGCCGGACCAGCGTGGACAATGAGCAGTTCTTC; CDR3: CASSRTSVDNEQFF
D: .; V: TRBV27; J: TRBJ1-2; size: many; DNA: TGTGCCAGCAGTTTATCACCCTACAGGACTACTACCGATGGCTACACCTTC; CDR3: CASSLSPYRTTTDGYTF
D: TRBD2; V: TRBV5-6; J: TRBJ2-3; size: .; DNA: TGTGCCAGCAGCCTCAAGTTAGCGGGATTCAGCACAGATACGCAGTATTTT; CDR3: CASSLKLAGFSTDTQYF
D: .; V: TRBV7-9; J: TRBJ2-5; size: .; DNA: TGTGCCAGCAGCTTAGCGGTAGCGAGAGAGACCCAGTACTTC; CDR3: CASSLAVARETQYF
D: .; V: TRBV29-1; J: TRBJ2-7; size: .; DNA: TGCAGCGTACGGAGATTGACCCGCTACGAGCAGTACTTC; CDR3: CSVRRLTRYEQYF
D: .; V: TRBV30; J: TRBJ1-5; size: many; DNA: TGTGCCTGGAGCGATGGAGGGGATTATCAGCCCCAGCATTTT; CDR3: CAWSDGGDYQPQHF
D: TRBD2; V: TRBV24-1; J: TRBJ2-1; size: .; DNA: TGTGCCACCAGTGAAAGGACTAGATCCTACAATGAGCAGTTCTTC; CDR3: CATSERTRSYNEQFF
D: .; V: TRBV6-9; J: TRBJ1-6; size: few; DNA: TGTGCCAGCAGTTTAACAGGCGACTCACCCCTCCACTTT; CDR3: CASSLTGDSPLHF
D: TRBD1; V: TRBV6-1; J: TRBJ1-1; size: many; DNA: TGTGCCAGCAGGGGACAGGGGGGGATGAACACTGAAGCTTTCTTT; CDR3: CASRGQGGMNTEAFF
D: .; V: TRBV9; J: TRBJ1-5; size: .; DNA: TGTGCCAGCAGCCCGCGGGCTAGCAATCAGCCCCAGCATTTT; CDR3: CASSPRASNQPQHF
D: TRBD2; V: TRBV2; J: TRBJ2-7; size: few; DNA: TGTGCCAGCAGTGATACACTAGCGGGAGACGACGAGCAGTACTTC; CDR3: CASSDTLAGDDEQYF